Listed below are T cell receptor beta chains from one sample, sequenced in a study of regulatory T cells in long-lasting Graves disease. MiXCR, applied by TCRdb to the multiplex PCR reads, yields one record per CDR3 protein. The repertoire holds roughly 530,000 distinct CDR3 sequences, with around 16% as singletons. Another study also made use of these data, one on T cells in Graves' hyperthyroidism and ophthalmopathy.

The sample here was peripheral blood mononuclear cells (PBMCs), taken at new diagnosis, from a patient treated with antithyroid drugs. These receptors all stem from a woman aged 35-60 years with Graves disease. Both conserved end residues are part of each CDR3. A D gene is named only where the DNA matches it firmly. Clone size is not always given. Where it is, it says once, few, many or a class for expanded clones.

CDR3: CASSYSSGGGIDTQYF
DNA: TGTGCCAGCAGTTACTCGTCAGGCGGGGGGATCGATACGCAGTATTTT
size: many
D: TRBD2
V: TRBV6-5
J: TRBJ2-3

CDR3: CASRLGSGQGARTDTQYF
DNA: TGTGCCAGCAGGCTAGGCTCGGGACAGGGGGCGCGAACAGATACGCAGTATTTT
size: NA
D: TRBD1
V: TRBV7-9
J: TRBJ2-3

CDR3: CASSPRPPSYNEQFF
DNA: TGTGCCAGCAGCCCCAGGCCCCCCTCCTACAATGAGCAGTTCTTC
size: few
D: NA
V: TRBV28
J: TRBJ2-1

CDR3: CASSLGPGTTDTQYF
DNA: TGCGCCAGCAGCCTGGGTCCCGGGACTACAGATACGCAGTATTTT
size: few
D: NA
V: TRBV2
J: TRBJ2-3

CDR3: CASSEARWTEAFF
DNA: TGTGCCAGCAGTGAAGCTAGATGGACTGAAGCTTTCTTT
size: many
D: NA
V: TRBV6-2/TRBV6-3
J: TRBJ1-1

CDR3: CSVDWTGQETQYF
DNA: TGCAGCGTTGACTGGACAGGCCAAGAGACCCAGTACTTC
size: many
D: TRBD1
V: TRBV29-1
J: TRBJ2-5

CDR3: CASKGTGIGGYTF
DNA: TGTGCCAGCAAAGGTACAGGTATCGGCGGCTACACCTTC
size: few
D: NA
V: TRBV25-1
J: TRBJ1-2

CDR3: CASKPSSGGRNTGELFF
DNA: TGTGCCAGCAAACCTTCTAGCGGGGGCCGGAACACCGGGGAGCTGTTTTTT
size: many
D: TRBD2
V: TRBV28
J: TRBJ2-2

CDR3: CASRGSGQVKNEQFF
DNA: TGCGCCAGCAGGGGGTCGGGACAGGTTAAGAATGAGCAGTTCTTC
size: many
D: TRBD1
V: TRBV5-1
J: TRBJ2-1

CDR3: CASSVAMNEKLFF
DNA: TGTGCCAGCAGCGTAGCGATGAATGAAAAACTGTTTTTT
size: few
D: NA
V: TRBV9
J: TRBJ1-4

CDR3: CASRLGQGYEQYF
DNA: TGTGCCAGCAGATTGGGACAGGGTTACGAGCAGTACTTC
size: many
D: TRBD1
V: TRBV7-8
J: TRBJ2-7

CDR3: CASGLVRQIRGETQYF
DNA: TGTGCTAGTGGTTTGGTTCGACAGATACGCGGAGAGACCCAGTACTTC
size: many
D: NA
V: TRBV12-5
J: TRBJ2-5

CDR3: CATSVQGGGPNTEAFF
DNA: TGTGCCACCAGTGTCCAAGGGGGAGGGCCGAACACTGAAGCTTTCTTT
size: many
D: NA
V: TRBV24-1
J: TRBJ1-1

CDR3: CASSLRGRTTDTQYF
DNA: TGCGCCAGCAGCTTGAGGGGCAGGACCACAGATACGCAGTATTTT
size: NA
D: NA
V: TRBV5-1
J: TRBJ2-3

CDR3: CAISDLGTEYGYTF
DNA: TGTGCCATCAGTGACCTCGGGACAGAATATGGCTACACCTTC
size: many
D: TRBD1
V: TRBV10-3
J: TRBJ1-2

CDR3: CASSAGREAFF
DNA: TGTGCCAGCAGCGCGGGCCGTGAAGCTTTCTTT
size: few
D: NA
V: TRBV11-3
J: TRBJ1-1

CDR3: CASSPLGSGEETQYF
DNA: TGTGCCAGCAGCCCCCTTGGAAGCGGGGAAGAGACCCAGTACTTC
size: many
D: TRBD2
V: TRBV13
J: TRBJ2-5

CDR3: CASQGGLAGNIQYF
DNA: TGTGCCAGCCAAGGGGGACTAGCGGGAAACATTCAGTACTTC
size: NA
D: TRBD2
V: TRBV7-9
J: TRBJ2-4

CDR3: CASSPGRGRDASYNEQFF
DNA: TGTGCCAGCAGCCCCGGGCGGGGGCGGGACGCCTCCTACAATGAGCAGTTCTTC
size: few
D: NA
V: TRBV7-2
J: TRBJ2-1

CDR3: CASSFGGSLAGNTIYF
DNA: TGTGCCAGCAGTTTCGGAGGGAGTCTTGCTGGAAACACCATATATTTT
size: NA
D: NA
V: TRBV28
J: TRBJ1-3

CDR3: CASWVQTGPYGYTF
DNA: TGTGCCAGTTGGGTCCAAACAGGGCCCTATGGCTACACCTTC
size: NA
D: NA
V: TRBV19
J: TRBJ1-2

CDR3: CASSLVGQQVRQETQYF
DNA: TGTGCCAGCAGCTTAGTGGGACAGCAGGTTCGACAAGAGACCCAGTACTTC
size: NA
D: TRBD1
V: TRBV11-2
J: TRBJ2-5

CDR3: CASSDGGSSETQYF
DNA: TGCGCCAGCAGTGATGGCGGGAGTTCAGAGACCCAGTACTTC
size: NA
D: TRBD2
V: TRBV28
J: TRBJ2-5